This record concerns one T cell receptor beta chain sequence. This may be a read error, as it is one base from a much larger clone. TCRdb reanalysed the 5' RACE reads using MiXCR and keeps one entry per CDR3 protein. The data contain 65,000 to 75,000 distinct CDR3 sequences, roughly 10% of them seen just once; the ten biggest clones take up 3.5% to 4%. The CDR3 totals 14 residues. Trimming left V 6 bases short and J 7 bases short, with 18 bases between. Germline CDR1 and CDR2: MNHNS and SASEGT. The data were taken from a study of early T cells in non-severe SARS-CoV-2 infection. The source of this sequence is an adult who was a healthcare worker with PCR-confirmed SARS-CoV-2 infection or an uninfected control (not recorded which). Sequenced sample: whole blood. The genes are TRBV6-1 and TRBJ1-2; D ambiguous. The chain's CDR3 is CASRDENRIGGYTF. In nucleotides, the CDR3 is TGTGCCAGCAGGGACGAAAACCGAATTGGTGGCTACACCTTC.